These 5 T cell receptor beta chains originate from one sample sequenced in a study of blood T cell repertoires in COVID-19. The protocol was immunoSEQ multiplex PCR, while the TCRdb copy is restricted to in-frame clones and leaves out a portion. The profile covers some 150,000 clones, with about four fifths appearing a single time and 5.5% to 7% taken by the ten largest. Material for sequencing was peripheral blood. Receptor source: a human donor in a cohort sampled during active COVID-19.

The CDR3 sequence is CASSLVASTGELFF. CDR3 nucleotides: TGTGCCAGCAGCTTGGTGGCTAGTACCGGGGAGCTGTTTTTT. This chain connects TRBV5-5 to TRBJ2-2, with D unresolved. V was cut by 0 bases and J by 5 bases, with 8 bases left in between. This CDR3 comprises 14 residues. Germline V CDR1 and CDR2: SGHKS, YYEKEE (reference sequence).

This sequence joins TRBV5-1 and TRBJ2-1; 9 bases fit TRBD1. The V gene end was trimmed by 4 bases and the J gene end by 2 bases; junction bases not matched to a gene: 4. The CDR3 sequence is 15 residues long. CDR1 is SGHRS and CDR2 is YFSETQ in the germline V gene. This chain's CDR3 is CASSPGTGTYNEQFF. CDR3 nucleotides: TGCGCCAGCAGCCCGGGGACAGGGACCTACAATGAGCAGTTCTTC.

The chain employs TRBV7-2 and TRBJ2-7; possibly TRBD2 for D (7 bases). V shed 1 base and J shed 3 bases, with 13 bases lying between them. Per germline, CDR1 SGHTA and CDR2 FQGNSA. This CDR3 has 15 amino acids. The CDR3: CASSLEAGAIYEQYF. The CDR3 DNA sequence: TGTGCCAGCAGCTTAGAGGCGGGGGCCATCTACGAGCAGTACTTC.

The chain has TRBV30 and TRBJ1-2, with D uncertain. Germline lookup yields CDR1 GTSNPN and CDR2 SVGIG (reference sequence). Trimming took off 0 bases at V and 4 bases at J, with 15 bases between the two ends. The CDR3 loop spans 15 amino acids. The CDR3, as DNA: TGTGCCTGGAGTGTACCCGGGTCCCTTCCCTATGGCTACACCTTC. Translated: CAWSVPGSLPYGYTF.

This clone was counted a few times. V gene TRBV25-1 combines with J gene TRBJ1-2, with 9 bases aligning to TRBD1. The junction had 7 bases not matched to a gene; V was cut back by 6 bases and J by 5 bases. This CDR3 has 14 residues. Germline V gene lookup returns CDR1 MGHDK and CDR2 SYGVNS. The CDR3: CASSAPGTGYGYTF. The CDR3 nucleotides are TGTGCCAGCAGCGCACCCGGGACAGGGTATGGCTACACCTTC.